These 20 T cell receptor beta chains came from one sample sequenced in a study of technical replicates of blood from several donors. Clones were sequenced by immunoSEQ multiplex PCR, and TCRdb holds only the in-frame ones, with some missing. The repertoire has tens of thousands of clones, around 97% of them found once; the top ten carry approximately 0.2%. Sequenced sample: T cells isolated from PBMCs. The receptors were gathered from a human donor in good health.

The J gene is TRBJ2-7, the V gene TRBV10-3; 9 nucleotides match TRBD2. Trimming removed 3 bases from V and 7 bases from J; junction bases left unmatched: 7. There are 14 residues in the CDR3. In germline, CDR1 is ENHRY, CDR2 SYGVKD. CDR3 loop: CAISDVVSGGEQYF. CDR3 bases: TGTGCCATCAGTGATGTCGTAAGCGGGGGGGAGCAGTACTTC.

This chain uses TRBV5-3 with TRBJ2-1; TRBD1 matches 10 bases. TRBV5-3 is known as an ORF, though its function is uncertain. V trimming: 7 bases; J trimming: 6 bases; junction bases outside the gene matches: 7. CDR3 length: 14 residues. The CDR3 protein is CAREPGQGSNEQFF. CDR3 DNA: TGTGCCAGAGAGCCGGGACAGGGGTCCAATGAGCAGTTCTTC.

This sequence joins TRBV5-1 and TRBJ2-3, with 11 nucleotides matching TRBD2. The V segment lost 0 bases and the J segment 5 bases; nucleotides outside the gene matches: 5. The CDR3 is made up of 16 amino acids. CDR1 and CDR2 from the germline V gene are SGHRS and YFSETQ. The CDR3 region is CASSLDLAGGLDTQYF. CDR3 nucleotide sequence: TGCGCCAGCAGCTTGGATCTAGCGGGGGGCCTAGATACGCAGTATTTT.

The chain recombines TRBV19 with TRBJ1-2; D might be TRBD1 (6 bases). The germline V gene encodes CDR1 LNHDA and CDR2 SQIVND (reference sequence). With 4 bases removed from V and 2 bases from J, the gap between germline ends came to 11 bases. The CDR3 loop spans 14 amino acids. The CDR3 bases are TGTGCCAGTAGTAAAACAGGGACCAACTATGGCTACACCTTC. Its protein is CASSKTGTNYGYTF.

The J gene is TRBJ2-2, the V gene TRBV5-4; 9 positions match TRBD1. Germline lookup yields CDR1 SGHNT and CDR2 YYREEE (reference sequence). Unmatched junction bases numbered 8, after V lost 6 bases and J lost 5 bases. The CDR3 has 15 amino acids. CDR3 nucleotide sequence: TGTGCCAGCAAACTTTGGGACAGGGATACCGGGGAGCTGTTTTTT. It specifies CASKLWDRDTGELFF. Full variable domain (outside the CDR3, taken from reference TRBV5-4 and TRBJ2-2): ETGVTQSPTHLIKTRGQQVTLRCSSQSGHNTVSWYQQALGQGPQFIFQYYREEENGRGNFPPRFSGLQFPNYSSELNVNALELDDSALYLCASKLWDRDTGELFFGEGSRLTVL.

This rearrangement joins TRBV4-1 to TRBJ2-3; maybe TRBD2 (7 bases). The CDR3 is made up of 18 amino acids. The germline V gene has CDR1 MGHRA and CDR2 YSYEKL. Trimming took off 1 base at V and 0 bases at J, with 17 bases between the two ends. The CDR3 coding sequence is TGCGCCAGCAGCCAAGGCCCTCGCGGGGGCCCAAGCACAGATACGCAGTATTTT. Protein product: CASSQGPRGGPSTDTQYF.

V usage is TRBV5-1 and J usage is TRBJ2-2, with D tentatively TRBD2 (5 bases). Germline CDR1 is SGHRS and CDR2 is YFSETQ. V lost 4 bases to trimming and J lost 0 bases, with 13 bases between them. The CDR3 is 16 amino acids. The CDR3 DNA sequence: TGCGCCAGCAGCGTTAGCGAAAGCCCGAACACCGGGGAGCTGTTTTTT. This translates into CASSVSESPNTGELFF.

The chain uses TRBV10-3 and TRBJ2-1; TRBD1 matches at 9 bases. The CDR3 has 14 amino acids. Germline V gives CDR1 ENHRY, CDR2 SYGVKD. J lost 9 bases, V lost 2 bases, and 5 bases had no gene match. The CDR3 nucleotides read TGTGCCATCAGTGAGGGACAGGGGTCTTCTGAGCAGTTCTTC. Translation gives CAISEGQGSSEQFF.

This sequence joins TRBV21-1 and TRBJ1-1. TRBV21-1 is a documented pseudogene. There are 17 residues in the CDR3. The CDR3 DNA reads as TGTGCCAGCAGCAAAGTAATGGGGGAGGTAGAGTGCACTGAAGCTTTCTTT. Translation gives CASSKVMGEVECTEAFF.

V gene TRBV6-5 combines with J gene TRBJ1-1; D is unclear. Germline lookup yields CDR1 MNHEY and CDR2 SVGAGI. The CDR3 contains 14 residues. The ends were cut back, 2 bases at V and 3 bases at J, with 10 bases in the middle. The CDR3 region is CASSYGYRDTEAFF. Written as DNA, the CDR3 is TGTGCCAGCAGTTACGGATATCGGGACACTGAAGCTTTCTTT.

The V call is TRBV6-1, the J call TRBJ2-7; 7 bases agree with TRBD1. V lost 7 bases and J lost 0; bases outside the gene matches: 9. This CDR3 is 15 amino acids long. Germline V gene data show CDR1 as MNHNS and CDR2 as SASEGT. The CDR3 protein is CASIKEGTASYEQYF. CDR3 nucleotides: TGTGCCAGCATCAAGGAAGGGACAGCCTCCTACGAGCAGTACTTC.

The rearrangement links TRBV21-1 to TRBJ2-3; the table gives TRBD2 as D, unverified against the DNA. TRBV21-1 is a pseudogene locus. This CDR3 comprises 17 residues. In nucleotides, the CDR3 is TGTGCCAGCAGCAAAAATTACGCGGCCAACCCCCCAGATACGCAGTATTTT. It translates to CASSKNYAANPPDTQYF.

The chain uses TRBV2 and TRBJ2-7; no reliable D call. The V and J ends lost 8 bases and 3 bases respectively, with 17 bases between them. Germline values: CDR1 SNHLY, CDR2 FYNNEI. This CDR3 is 14 amino acids long. This chain's CDR3 is CASRRTDASYEQYF. Here the CDR3 DNA reads TGTGCCAGCCGGCGAACAGACGCCAGCTACGAGCAGTACTTC. Variable domain in full (rest from reference TRBV2 and TRBJ2-7): EPEVTQTPSHQVTQMGQEVILRCVPISNHLYFYWYRQILGQKVEFLVSFYNNEISEKSEIFDDQFSVERPDGSNFTLKIRSTKLEDSAMYFCASRRTDASYEQYFGPGTRLTVT.

Here the CDR3 reads CASGTGFGNTEAFF. In DNA, the CDR3 is TGCGCCAGTGGAACAGGTTTTGGGAACACTGAAGCTTTCTTT. The chain employs TRBV5-1 and TRBJ1-1; possibly TRBD1 for D (5 bases). V lost 8 bases and J lost 1, with 15 bases in between. This CDR3 is built from 14 residues. Germline assignment: CDR1 SGHRS and CDR2 YFSETQ.

The chain uses TRBV5-1 and TRBJ1-6, with D possibly being TRBD1 (5 bases). The germline CDR1 and CDR2 sequences are SGHRS and YFSETQ. The CDR3 contains 15 residues. V lost 4 bases and J lost 10, with 18 bases in between. The CDR3 here is CASSTQGGKESPLHF. In nucleotides, the CDR3 is TGCGCCAGCAGCACCCAGGGCGGCAAAGAGTCACCCCTCCACTTT.

J is TRBJ2-5 and V is TRBV11-3; 13 bases match TRBD2. CDR1 SGHNT and CDR2 YENEEA come from the germline V gene. V lost 5 bases to trimming and J lost 5 bases; unmatched junction nucleotides: 8. This CDR3 has 16 residues. CDR3 DNA sequence: TGTGCCAGCAGCGCACAGACTAGCGGGGGGATCGAGACCCAGTACTTC. This encodes CASSAQTSGGIETQYF.

The chain couples TRBV25-1 to TRBJ1-1, with a tentative D call TRBD1 (5 bases). Between the trimmed V and J ends, which lost 5 bases and 4 bases, there was a span of 26 bases. Germline lookup yields CDR1 MGHDK and CDR2 SYGVNS. The CDR3 length is 18 residues. This chain's CDR3 is CASSLRRQGGERSTEAFF. The DNA for the CDR3 is TGTGCCAGCAGTCTTAGACGTCAGGGAGGGGAGAGAAGCACTGAAGCTTTCTTT.

J is TRBJ1-3 and V is TRBV5-5, with 10 bases that match TRBD1. With 3 bases clipped from V and 4 bases from J, the junction kept 10 bases outside the gene matches. Per germline, CDR1 SGHKS and CDR2 YYEKEE (reference sequence). This CDR3 has 17 amino acids. CDR3 coding DNA: TGTGCCAGCAGCTCCGGGACAGGGGACAATTCCGGAAACACCATATATTTT. Residues: CASSSGTGDNSGNTIYF.

This clone has a single count. The chain employs TRBV5-5 and TRBJ2-7; D possibly corresponds to TRBD2 (7 bases). There are 14 residues in the CDR3. The V end was cut by 2 bases, the J end by 0 bases, with 9 bases between. CDR1 and CDR2 (germline): SGHKS, YYEKEE (reference sequence). CDR3 sequence: CASSLGGDSYEQYF. As DNA, the CDR3 is TGTGCCAGCAGCTTAGGGGGGGACTCCTACGAGCAGTACTTC.

The chain combines TRBV7-9 with TRBJ1-1, with D uncertain. The CDR3 loop spans 12 amino acids. Germline CDR1 is SEHNR and CDR2 is FQNEAQ (reference sequence). Deletions cut 5 bases from V and 0 bases from J, with 4 bases between. The DNA of the CDR3 is TGTGCCAGCAGCCCAGTGAACACTGAAGCTTTCTTT. This sequence encodes CASSPVNTEAFF.